The 27 T cell receptor beta chains presented below share a single source sample, sequenced in a study of blood T cell repertoires in COVID-19. Assay: immunoSEQ multiplex PCR; the TCRdb copy retains only in-frame clones and omits some. Of 220,000 or so clones in the sample, 85% to 90% were seen once. The sample taken for sequencing was PBMCs or T cells enriched from blood (not recorded which). The receptors were sampled from a woman in her forties or fifties with acute COVID-19.

The chain uses TRBV6-2 or TRBV6-3 and TRBJ2-5; D is possibly TRBD2 (6 bases). Germline loops: CDR1 MNHEY, CDR2 SVGEGT. Trimming shortened V by 5 bases and J by 6 bases, and 25 bases separated the two germline ends. The CDR3 loop spans 17 amino acids. CDR3 in amino acids: CASSTTPEDYTGQTQYF. The CDR3 DNA is TGTGCCAGCAGTACCACGCCTGAGGACTACACGGGACAGACCCAGTACTTC.

This clone has more than one count but fewer than ten. This sequence joins TRBV9 and TRBJ2-3, with a weak D call TRBD2 (5 bases). Per the germline V gene, CDR1 is SGDLS and CDR2 is YYNGEE. The CDR3 has 13 residues. Between the trimmed V and J ends, which lost 3 bases and 2 bases, there was a span of 7 bases. The CDR3 loop is CASSDGITDTQYF. The CDR3 nucleotides read TGTGCCAGCAGCGACGGGATCACAGATACGCAGTATTTT.

The chain has TRBV19 and TRBJ2-1; 7 bases agree with TRBD2. The germline gives CDR1 LNHDA, CDR2 SQIVND (reference sequence). The junction had 18 bases not matched to a gene; V was cut back by 3 bases and J by 7 bases. The CDR3 has 18 residues. CDR3 loop: CASSIMGLSGTQGNEQFF. The CDR3 DNA reads as TGTGCCAGTAGTATTATGGGTCTGAGCGGGACTCAGGGTAATGAGCAGTTCTTC. Supplemented by reference TRBV19 and TRBJ2-1, the full variable domain reads DGGITQSPKYLFRKEGQNVTLSCEQNLNHDAMYWYRQDPGQGLRLIYYSQIVNDFQKGDIAEGYSVSREKKESFPLTVTSAQKNPTAFYLCASSIMGLSGTQGNEQFFGPGTRLTVL.

The chain has TRBV7-9 and TRBJ2-7, with 8 nucleotides matching TRBD2. Germline V gives CDR1 SEHNR, CDR2 FQNEAQ (reference sequence). V lost 3 bases to trimming and J lost 1 base; unmatched junction nucleotides: 5. This CDR3 region has 15 residues. CDR3 nucleotide sequence: TGTGCCAGCAGCTTCTCGACTAGCGTATCCTACGAGCAGTACTTC. Amino acids: CASSFSTSVSYEQYF.

V and J are TRBV19 and TRBJ1-1; 10 bases line up with TRBD1. Germline values: CDR1 LNHDA, CDR2 SQIVND (reference sequence). The ends lost 6 bases at V and 4 bases at J; junction bases unmatched: 2. CDR3 length: 13 residues. The CDR3 coding sequence is TGTGCCAGTAGCTGGACAGGGGGCACTGAAGCTTTCTTT. Translation: CASSWTGGTEAFF.

Regarding this clone: This CDR3 is also generated by other DNA sequences in the sample. The chain links TRBV28 to TRBJ1-1, with 8 bases matching TRBD1. Trimming at V came to 6 bases and at J to 5 bases, leaving 8 bases not matched to a gene. Germline CDR1 is MDHEN and CDR2 is SYDVKM. The CDR3 has 14 residues. CDR3 nucleotide sequence: TGTGCCAGCAGCCCACGACAGGGGAGGACTGAAGCTTTCTTT. Protein sequence: CASSPRQGRTEAFF.

This sequence joins TRBV6-4 and TRBJ2-3; 8 positions match TRBD2. The length of the CDR3 is 16 residues. The V and J ends lost 2 bases and 3 bases, in that order; junction bases with no gene match: 7. Germline values: CDR1 MRHNA, CDR2 SNTAGT. The CDR3 DNA sequence: TGTGCCAGCAGTGACACGGGAGGGGTCGGGACAGATACGCAGTATTTT. Its protein product is CASSDTGGVGTDTQYF.

This rearrangement joins TRBV19 to TRBJ1-3; 9 bases are a match to TRBD1. This CDR3 has 16 amino acids. V gave up 8 bases and J gave up 2 bases; unmatched junction bases: 10. Germline V gene data show CDR1 as LNHDA and CDR2 as SQIVND (reference sequence). The CDR3 region has the DNA TGTGCCAGTGGGACAGGGAGGGTCCCGGCTGGAAACACCATATATTTT. Amino acids: CASGTGRVPAGNTIYF.

The chain combines TRBV6-5 with TRBJ1-5; D is unresolved. Trimming shortened V by 2 bases and J by 6 bases, and 11 bases separated the two germline ends. This CDR3 has 14 residues. CDR1 and CDR2 (germline): MNHEY, SVGAGI. The CDR3 protein is CASSYNPGGQPQHF. In nucleotides, the CDR3 is TGTGCCAGCAGTTACAACCCAGGAGGTCAGCCCCAGCATTTT.

The rearrangement links TRBV30 to TRBJ1-1, with D perhaps matching TRBD1 (5 bases). This CDR3 region has 11 residues. Germline V gene lookup returns CDR1 GTSNPN and CDR2 SVGIG (reference sequence). Trimming cost V 8 bases and J 4 bases, with 11 bases left between them. The CDR3 spells CAGGLSTEAFF. DNA of the CDR3: TGTGCCGGGGGATTGAGCACTGAAGCTTTCTTT.

V and J are TRBV5-1 and TRBJ1-2; 7 bases line up with TRBD1. V was clipped by 3 bases and J by 6 bases; unmatched bases: 5. The CDR3 consists of 13 residues. The germline CDR1 and CDR2 sequences are SGHRS and YFSETQ. The DNA of the CDR3 is TGCGCCAGCAGCTGGAGGGACAGCCATGGCTACACCTTC. It specifies CASSWRDSHGYTF.

The rearrangement joins TRBV12-3 or TRBV12-4 to TRBJ2-5; D is possibly TRBD1 (5 bases). The CDR3 loop spans 13 amino acids. The ends were cut back, 0 bases at V and 7 bases at J, with 9 bases in the middle. The CDR3 region has the DNA TGTGCCAGCAGTTTAGCAGGGGTTGGGACCCAGTACTTC. This gives the protein CASSLAGVGTQYF.

The V and J genes are TRBV7-2 and TRBJ1-4; D possibly corresponds to TRBD1 (6 bases). In germline, CDR1 is SGHTA, CDR2 FQGNSA. The V end was cut by 5 bases, the J end by 8 bases, with 18 bases between. This CDR3 spans 15 amino acids. CDR3 DNA sequence: TGTGCCAGCAGCCCTAGAAACAGGGAGTGGGAAAAACTGTTTTTT. Translation: CASSPRNREWEKLFF.

This chain connects TRBV21-1 to TRBJ2-3; the table calls TRBD2, which could not be checked here. TRBV21-1 is classified as a pseudogene. This CDR3 contains 15 residues. The CDR3 region has the DNA TGTGCCAGCAGCAATGTTGCGGATGACACAGATACGCAGTATTTT. Translated, it gives CASSNVADDTDTQYF.

The chain joins TRBV6-5 to TRBJ2-2; TRBD2 might be the D (6 bases). The CDR3 is 15 amino acids. Germline CDR1 reads MNHEY; CDR2 reads SVGAGI. Trimming took 8 bases from V and 0 from J, leaving 13 bases between them. CDR3 nucleotide sequence: TGTGCCAGCGGTACAGCTAGCGCGAACACCGGGGAGCTGTTTTTT. It encodes CASGTASANTGELFF.

Note on this clone: Different DNA sequences within this sample yield the same CDR3. The genes are TRBV5-1 and TRBJ1-2, with 9 bases fitting TRBD1. The CDR3 covers 13 residues. The ends lost 4 bases at V and 5 bases at J; junction bases unmatched: 3. CDR1 is SGHRS and CDR2 is YFSETQ in the germline V gene. CDR3 region: CASSPDRGYGYTF. CDR3 DNA: TGCGCCAGCAGCCCGGACAGGGGATATGGCTACACCTTC.

The V call is TRBV7-2, the J call TRBJ2-3; TRBD1 might be the D (5 bases). The germline gives CDR1 SGHTA, CDR2 FQGNSA. The CDR3 runs 13 residues. V lost 5 bases, J lost 5 bases, and 11 bases lay in between. The CDR3 DNA sequence: TGTGCCAGCAGCACGCCGCAGGGAGATACGCAGTATTTT. Its translation: CASSTPQGDTQYF.

The chain recombines TRBV11-3 with TRBJ2-1; 8 bases agree with TRBD1. Germline CDR1 is SGHNT and CDR2 is YENEEA. This CDR3 has 16 amino acids. V gave up 0 bases and J gave up 1 base; unmatched junction bases: 2. CDR3 residues: CASSLEQGASYNEQFF. The CDR3 DNA reads TGTGCCAGCAGCTTAGAGCAGGGGGCATCCTACAATGAGCAGTTCTTC.

The V call is TRBV6-2 or TRBV6-3, the J call TRBJ2-7; 10 positions agree with TRBD2. Germline-derived CDR1 and CDR2 are MNHEY and SVGEGT. V shed 0 bases and J 7 bases; nucleotides not matched to a gene: 9. This CDR3 spans 16 amino acids. The CDR3: CASSYSGPSGSGEQYF. The CDR3 DNA follows: TGTGCCAGCAGTTACTCGGGTCCTAGCGGGAGCGGGGAGCAGTACTTC.

The chain is built from TRBV28 and TRBJ2-7, with 11 positions matching TRBD1. The CDR3 sequence is 12 residues long. Germline-derived CDR1 and CDR2 are MDHEN and SYDVKM. V lost 11 bases to trimming and J lost 6 bases; unmatched junction nucleotides: 6. The CDR3 region has the DNA TGTGCCTGCGGGACAGGGGGACGCGAGCAGTACTTC. Amino acids: CACGTGGREQYF.

The chain links TRBV28 to TRBJ2-7; TRBD2 agrees at 7 bases. The ends lost 7 bases at V and 3 bases at J; junction bases unmatched: 9. CDR3 size: 14 residues. Looked up from germline, CDR1 is MDHEN and CDR2 is SYDVKM. In DNA, the CDR3 is TGTGCCAGCATCTCGACTAGCCCGTTCTACGAGCAGTACTTC. Its protein product is CASISTSPFYEQYF.

The genes are TRBV7-2 and TRBJ2-2, with 10 bases matching TRBD1. This CDR3 is 16 amino acids long. V was pared by 5 bases and J by 4 bases, with 7 bases of the junction left unmatched. CDR1 and CDR2 from the germline V gene are SGHTA and FQGNSA. The CDR3 loop is CASSLRGQGGTGELFF. CDR3 sequence (DNA): TGTGCCAGCAGCCTGAGAGGACAGGGGGGCACCGGGGAGCTGTTTTTT.

The chain joins TRBV13 to TRBJ2-7, with 12 bases that match TRBD2. Looked up from germline, CDR1 is PRHDT and CDR2 is FYEKMQ (reference sequence). The CDR3 runs to 14 residues. With 3 bases clipped from V and 6 bases from J, the junction kept 3 bases outside the gene matches. The CDR3 DNA is TGTGCCAGCAGCTTTACTAGCGGGAGGAGCGAGCAGTACTTC. Translation: CASSFTSGRSEQYF.

This rearrangement joins TRBV6-1 to TRBJ2-7; TRBD2 matches 10 bases. The V segment lost 2 bases and the J segment 2 bases; nucleotides outside the gene matches: 9. The CDR3 covers 17 residues. Germline V gives CDR1 MNHNS, CDR2 SASEGT. The CDR3 DNA follows: TGTGCCAGCAGTGAAAGCTTCGGACTAGCGGTAACCTACGAGCAGTACTTC. It yields the protein CASSESFGLAVTYEQYF.

The chain is built from TRBV28 and TRBJ2-3; the D gene is possibly TRBD2 (6 bases). Trimming shortened V by 2 bases and J by 0 bases, and 15 bases separated the two germline ends. The germline gives CDR1 MDHEN, CDR2 SYDVKM. This CDR3 has 17 residues. The CDR3 DNA reads as TGTGCCAGCAGTTTAATGACGGGAGACCCTAGCACAGATACGCAGTATTTT. It codes for CASSLMTGDPSTDTQYF.

The count of this clone is one. The chain links TRBV5-1 to TRBJ2-7; 9 nucleotides match TRBD1. Trimming at V came to 2 bases and at J to 6 bases, leaving 3 bases not matched to a gene. This CDR3 comprises 13 residues. Germline lookup yields CDR1 SGHRS and CDR2 YFSETQ. The chain's CDR3 is CASSFKTGGEQYF. The CDR3 DNA sequence: TGCGCCAGCAGCTTTAAGACAGGGGGCGAGCAGTACTTC.

This chain uses TRBV28 with TRBJ2-7; D may be TRBD2 (7 bases). Trimming removed 3 bases from V and 1 base from J, with 13 bases in between. The length of the CDR3 is 15 residues. Germline lookup yields CDR1 MDHEN and CDR2 SYDVKM. CDR3 residues: CASSFQGRGSYEQYF. CDR3 sequence (DNA): TGTGCCAGCAGTTTTCAGGGGCGGGGGTCCTACGAGCAGTACTTC.